This T cell receptor beta chain appears in the sequencing data of a study of cytomegalovirus exposure and HLA in healthy donors. Study outcomes and limitations: Later analysis associated a missense DCLRE1C variant with TCR beta V- and J-gene trimming. Per published reports, the classifier diagnosed cytomegalovirus status with high specificity and sensitivity. An analysis done earlier found most TCR beta V segments productive about 87% or about 30% of the time.

This clone has just a few counts. The antigen remains unidentified. Other DNA sequences within the sample encode an identical CDR3. The PCR was carried out with 60 Vbeta primers and 13 Jbeta primers. Measured with immunoSEQ multiplex PCR; TCRdb has only the in-frame clones, and not every one. The data contain 120,000 to 150,000 clones, about three quarters of them singletons. Germline V lookup: CDR1 SGDLS, CDR2 YYNGEE. The CDR3 totals 14 residues. Trimming took off 4 bases at V and 3 bases at J, with 10 bases between the two ends. The receptor was isolated from a male donor in good health and CMV-seropositive. Sequencing used PBMCs. V usage is TRBV9 and J usage is TRBJ2-2; D is possibly TRBD1 (5 bases). The CDR3 DNA is TGTGCCAGCAGCCCTGAAGGGGACACCGGGGAGCTGTTTTTT. This translates into CASSPEGDTGELFF.